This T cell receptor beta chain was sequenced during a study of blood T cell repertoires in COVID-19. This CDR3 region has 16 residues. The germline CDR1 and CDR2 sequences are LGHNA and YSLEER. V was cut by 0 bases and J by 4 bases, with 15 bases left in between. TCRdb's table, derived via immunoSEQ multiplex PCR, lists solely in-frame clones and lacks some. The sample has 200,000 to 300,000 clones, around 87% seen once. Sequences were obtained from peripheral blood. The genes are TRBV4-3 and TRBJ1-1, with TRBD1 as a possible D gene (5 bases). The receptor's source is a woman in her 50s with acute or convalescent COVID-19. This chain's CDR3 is CASSQDRGVVGTEAFF. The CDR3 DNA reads TGCGCCAGCAGCCAAGACCGGGGGGTTGTAGGCACTGAAGCTTTCTTT.